The clone carrying this T cell receptor (beta chain) was counted ten times or more. The antigen is unknown. This CDR3 is 17 amino acids long. Per the germline V gene, CDR1 is LNHNV and CDR2 is YYDKDF (reference sequence). V was cut by 0 bases and J by 9 bases, with 21 bases left in between. The data originate from a study of CD8 T cells in ankylosing spondylitis. In TCRdb, the 5' RACE reads were re-called with MiXCR into one record per CDR3 protein. The profile shows around 230,000 distinct CDR3 sequences, roughly 8.2% of them singletons. Study-wide results and limits: The clones that were linked to disease were reported to be significantly enriched in matched synovial fluid samples from ankylosing spondylitis patients. There was a TCR beta motif, made of 7 or 8 highly homologous variants, that appeared characteristic of ankylosing spondylitis blood. Disease-linked clones proved CD8+ and comparatively uncommon in peripheral blood.

This sequence was found in a female donor with ankylosing spondylitis or in good health (not recorded which). The V gene is TRBV15, the J gene TRBJ2-1; the D is unclear. Sample: blood, either unsorted or a sorted T cell fraction (not recorded which). The CDR3 bases are TGTGCCACCAGCAGAGATGGTGGCGGAGCCGCCTTCGGTGAGCAGTTCTTC. Protein sequence: CATSRDGGGAAFGEQFF.